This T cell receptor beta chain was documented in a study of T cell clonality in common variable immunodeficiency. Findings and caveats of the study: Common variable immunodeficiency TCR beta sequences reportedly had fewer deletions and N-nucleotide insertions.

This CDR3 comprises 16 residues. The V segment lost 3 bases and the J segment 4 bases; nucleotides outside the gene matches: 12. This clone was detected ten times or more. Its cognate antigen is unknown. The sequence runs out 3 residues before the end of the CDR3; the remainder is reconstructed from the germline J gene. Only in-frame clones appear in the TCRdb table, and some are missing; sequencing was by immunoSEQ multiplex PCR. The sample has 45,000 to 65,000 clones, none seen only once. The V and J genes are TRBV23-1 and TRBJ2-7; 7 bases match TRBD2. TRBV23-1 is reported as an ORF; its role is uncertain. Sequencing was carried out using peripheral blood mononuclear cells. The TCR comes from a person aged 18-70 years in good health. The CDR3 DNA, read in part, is TGCGCCAGCAGTCACCCGCCGGGCGGGAGATCTTACGAG. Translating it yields CASSHPPGGRSYE. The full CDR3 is CASSHPPGGRSYEQYF.